Following are 17 T cell receptor beta chains from one sample sequenced in a study of response to subunit inactivated influenza vaccine (dated by TCRdb to 2016 to 2018). The library relied on RT-PCR. The sequencer was an Illumina HiSeq 2500. TCRdb applied fastp at Q25 and MiXCR to the public reads, then kept only in-frame beta chains. Rows matching on CDR3 protein sequence are summarized as one entry with the most common DNA and genes. This sample lists more than 200,000 distinct CDR3 sequences; roughly an eighth were detected once. The top ten clonotypes cover 7.8% of the sample. Sequencing was performed on non-naive T cells sorted from PBMCs, taken 14 days before vaccination. The cell subset or site label for this specimen denotes: memory T cell fraction. Every receptor here comes from a man aged 45-65 years who received an inactivated influenza vaccine. Donor details come from another sample of the same person, matched by shared clones.

The CDR3 spells CASSPGAPVLYQFF. As DNA, the CDR3 is TGTGCCAGCTCCCCCGGGGCCCCCGTTTTGTACCAGTTCTTC. This chain connects TRBV18 to TRBJ2-1, with D perhaps TRBD1 or TRBD2 (5 bases each). The V end was cut by 6 bases, the J end by 13 bases, with 22 bases between. Germline loops: CDR1 KGHSH, CDR2 LQKENI. The CDR3 extends over 14 amino acids.

The J gene is TRBJ2-7, the V gene TRBV12-3 or TRBV12-4, with 12 bases that match TRBD1. After removal of 5 bases from V and 0 bases from J, the junction contained 5 bases not matched to a gene. The CDR3 is 16 residues long. The CDR3 spells CASSPGTGGISYEQYF. The CDR3 nucleotides are TGTGCCAGCAGTCCCGGGACAGGGGGCATCTCCTACGAGCAGTACTTC.

This clonotype has a handful of counts. CDR3 in amino acids: CASSLRWSVTGELFF. CDR3 bases: TGTGCCAGCAGCCTGAGATGGAGCGTAACCGGGGAGCTGTTTTTT. The rearrangement uses TRBV5-5 and TRBJ2-2; no definite D call. CDR1 and CDR2 (germline): SGHKS, YYEKEE (reference sequence). This CDR3 is built from 15 residues. Trimming removed 4 bases from V and 5 bases from J, with 15 bases in between.

The rearrangement uses TRBV3-1 and TRBJ2-1; TRBD2 aligns across 10 bases. The CDR3 length is 15 residues. The germline CDR1 and CDR2 sequences are LGHDT and YNNKEL (reference sequence). The V and J ends lost 1 base and 7 bases, in that order; junction bases with no gene match: 4. The CDR3 coding sequence is TGTGCCAGCAGCCAAGCTAGCGGGAGCACGAATGAGCAGTTCTTC. Translated, it gives CASSQASGSTNEQFF.

V is TRBV5-6 and J is TRBJ2-1; TRBD2 matches at 7 bases. The CDR3 extends over 15 amino acids. Trimming took 0 bases from V and 6 from J; bases not matched to a gene: 6. Germline CDR1 SGHDT, CDR2 YYEEEE. In DNA form, the CDR3 reads TGTGCCAGCAGCTTGGGACTAGCAAACCCCAATGAGCAGTTCTTC. As protein: CASSLGLANPNEQFF.

Notes on this clonotype: A much larger clone sits a single nucleotide away, making a read error possible. The rearrangement joins TRBV5-1 to TRBJ2-7; the match to TRBD2 covers 12 bases. V gave up 1 base and J gave up 6 bases; unmatched junction bases: 2. The V gene's germline CDR1 is SGHRS and CDR2 YFSETQ. The CDR3 length is 14 residues. The CDR3 bases are TGCGCCAGCAGCTTGCCACTAGCGGGAGGCGAGCAGTACTTC. Encoded protein: CASSLPLAGGEQYF. Using reference TRBV5-1 and TRBJ2-7 for the parts outside the CDR3, the full variable domain is KAGVTQTPRYLIKTRGQQVTLSCSPISGHRSVSWYQQTPGQGLQFLFEYFSETQRNKGNFPGRFSGRQFSNSRSEMNVSTLELGDSALYLCASSLPLAGGEQYFGPGTRLTVT.

The J gene is TRBJ2-1, the V gene TRBV6-2 or TRBV6-3; 8 nucleotides align to TRBD1. The junction had 6 bases not matched to a gene; V was cut back by 5 bases and J by 3 bases. The CDR3 totals 15 residues. Germline CDR1 reads MNHEY; CDR2 reads SVGEGT. The CDR3 protein is CASSKQGVRYNEQFF. CDR3 bases: TGTGCCAGCAGTAAACAGGGGGTGCGCTACAATGAGCAGTTCTTC.

This sequence joins TRBV20-1 and TRBJ2-7; TRBD1 or TRBD2 may be the D gene (5 bases each). Germline values: CDR1 DFQATT, CDR2 SNEGSKA (reference sequence). The V end was cut by 3 bases, the J end by 0 bases, with 9 bases between. CDR3 length: 13 amino acids. CDR3 DNA sequence: TGCAGTGCTAGTGGTGGGGGCTCCTACGAGCAGTACTTC. As protein: CSASGGGSYEQYF.

The sample holds one count of this clonotype. V gene TRBV7-2 combines with J gene TRBJ1-2; 7 bases match TRBD1. The V and J ends lost 6 bases and 3 bases, in that order; junction bases with no gene match: 10. The germline V gene encodes CDR1 SGHTA and CDR2 FQGNSA. The CDR3 is 15 amino acids. CDR3 protein: CASSLAQGRYYGYTF. The CDR3 DNA reads TGTGCCAGCAGTCTAGCACAGGGGCGATACTATGGCTACACCTTC.

This clonotype was recorded many times. A junction boundary mismatches the germline segment, possibly from a read error. The gene calls are TRBV12-3 or TRBV12-4 and TRBJ2-3; D is undetermined. The CDR3 runs to 12 residues. The CDR3 loop reads CASSLATDTQYF. CDR3 bases: TGCGCCAGCAGCTTGGCCACAGATACGCAGTATTTT.

The table lists this clonotype with a few counts. The chain couples TRBV6-5 to TRBJ2-5; D could derive from TRBD1 or TRBD2 (5 bases each). The CDR3 length is 13 residues. Germline-derived CDR1 and CDR2 are MNHEY and SVGAGI. The V and J ends lost 2 bases and 3 bases respectively, with 7 bases between them. The CDR3 coding sequence is TGTGCCAGCAGTTACGGGGGAAAAGAGACCCAGTACTTC. Protein product: CASSYGGKETQYF.

This clonotype was observed a few times. The CDR3, as DNA: TGTGCCACCAGCAGAGATATGGGAACCTACGAGCAGTACTTC. This gives the protein CATSRDMGTYEQYF. V gene TRBV15 combines with J gene TRBJ2-7; D gene unclear. With 0 bases removed from V and 2 bases from J, the gap between germline ends came to 8 bases. The CDR3 runs 14 residues. Germline CDR1 and CDR2: LNHNV and YYDKDF (reference sequence).

This clonotype was seen repeatedly, ten times or more. J is TRBJ2-3 and V is TRBV24-1; perhaps TRBD2 as D (5 bases). There are 13 residues in the CDR3. Trimming shortened V by 3 bases and J by 5 bases, and 8 bases separated the two germline ends. CDR1 is KGHDR and CDR2 is SFDVKD in the germline V gene. CDR3: CATSDEGRDTQYF. The CDR3 DNA sequence: TGTGCCACCAGTGATGAGGGCCGAGATACGCAGTATTTT.

V usage is TRBV28 and J usage is TRBJ2-7; the D is unclear. The germline V gene has CDR1 MDHEN and CDR2 SYDVKM. The V gene lost 2 bases and the J gene lost 2 bases, with 19 bases spanning the gap. This CDR3 spans 17 amino acids. This chain's CDR3 is CASSLGHWGVVTYEQYF. The CDR3 DNA reads as TGTGCCAGCAGTTTAGGTCATTGGGGTGTTGTAACCTACGAGCAGTACTTC.

This clonotype was counted only a few times. The chain employs TRBV5-1 and TRBJ2-1; the D is unclear. V was clipped by 0 bases and J by 0 bases, with 10 bases between them. CDR3 length equals 16 residues. Germline V gives CDR1 SGHRS, CDR2 YFSETQ. The CDR3 region is CASSLGGSGSYNEQFF. Here the CDR3 DNA reads TGCGCCAGCAGCTTGGGCGGCAGTGGCTCCTACAATGAGCAGTTCTTC.

This clonotype was observed a handful of times. The rearrangement uses TRBV7-9 and TRBJ2-3; TRBD2 is a possible D gene (7 bases). Germline CDR1 is SEHNR and CDR2 is FQNEAQ (reference sequence). The CDR3 extends over 12 amino acids. Trimming took off 5 bases at V and 9 bases at J, with 12 bases between the two ends. For the CDR3, the DNA is TGTGCCAGCAGCCCAGAGGGGGGGACGCAGTATTTT. It codes for CASSPEGGTQYF.

The V call is TRBV2, the J call TRBJ1-2; TRBD1 aligns across 8 bases. This CDR3 spans 14 amino acids. CDR1 is SNHLY, CDR2 FYNNEI, per germline. The junction had 9 bases not matched to a gene; V was cut back by 6 bases and J by 6 bases. CDR3: CASRAGTGRDGYTF. The CDR3 nucleotides are TGTGCCAGCAGAGCCGGGACAGGTCGGGATGGCTACACCTTC. Supplemented by reference TRBV2 and TRBJ1-2, the full variable domain reads EPEVTQTPSHQVTQMGQEVILRCVPISNHLYFYWYRQILGQKVEFLVSFYNNEISEKSEIFDDQFSVERPDGSNFTLKIRSTKLEDSAMYFCASRAGTGRDGYTFGSGTRLTVV.